A selection of T cell receptor beta chains follows, all from one sample in a study of blood T cell repertoires in COVID-19. Profiling relied on immunoSEQ multiplex PCR, and the TCRdb table lists in-frame clones only, not all of them. The sample holds approximately 210,000 clones, roughly 82% seen once. Sequences were obtained from peripheral blood. Receptors originate from a woman between 35 and 50 years old with acute or convalescent COVID-19. Both conserved end residues are part of each CDR3. The D gene is left open where the match is weak. Not all rows give a size; the values are once, few, many and, for expanded clones, a class.

CDR3 length	D gene	clone size	V gene	J gene	CDR3 protein	CDR3 DNA
16	NA	NA	TRBV30	TRBJ1-4	CAWSTGAHPTNEKLFF	TGTGCCTGGTCGACAGGAGCCCACCCAACTAATGAAAAACTGTTTTTT
14	NA	NA	TRBV7-2	TRBJ2-2	CASQGSANTGELFF	TGTGCCAGCCAGGGGAGTGCGAACACCGGGGAGCTGTTTTTT
18	NA	few	TRBV19	TRBJ1-3	CASSISRGQTTSGNTIYF	TGTGCCAGTAGTATTAGTAGAGGACAGACTACCTCTGGAAACACCATATATTTT
15	NA	NA	TRBV7-2	TRBJ2-1	CASSLGGQNYNEQFF	TGTGCCAGCAGCTTAGGAGGACAGAACTACAATGAGCAGTTCTTC
15	TRBD2	NA	TRBV4-1	TRBJ2-7	CASSQTGGYSYEQYF	TGCGCCAGCAGCCAAACCGGGGGGTACTCCTACGAGCAGTACTTC
14	TRBD1	NA	TRBV27	TRBJ2-2	CASSLGQYTGELFF	TGTGCCAGCAGTTTGGGACAGTACACCGGGGAGCTGTTTTTT
13	NA	few	TRBV7-2	TRBJ2-7	CASSLGIQYEQYF	TGTGCCAGCAGCTTAGGAATACAGTACGAGCAGTACTTC
14	NA	NA	TRBV13	TRBJ1-5	CASSLRTSNQPQHF	TGTGCCAGCAGCTTAAGGACAAGCAATCAGCCCCAGCATTTT
15	NA	NA	TRBV27	TRBJ2-2	CASSLGQGRTGELFF	TGTGCCAGCAGTTTAGGCCAGGGAAGGACCGGGGAGCTGTTTTTT
13	NA	NA	TRBV6-2/TRBV6-3	TRBJ1-2	CASSRRGGYGYTF	TGTGCCAGCAGCAGGAGAGGGGGCTATGGCTACACCTTC
16	TRBD2	NA	TRBV7-2	TRBJ2-7	CASSLESGGSSYEQYF	TGTGCCAGCAGCTTAGAATCTGGCGGGAGCTCCTACGAGCAGTACTTC
16	NA	NA	TRBV5-5	TRBJ1-1	CASSSGGGRMNTEAFF	TGTGCCAGCAGCTCGGGTGGGGGCCGGATGAACACTGAAGCTTTCTTT
15	TRBD1	NA	TRBV27	TRBJ2-7	CASSFFGRGRNEQYF	TGTGCCAGCAGTTTTTTCGGCAGGGGGCGCAACGAGCAGTACTTC
16	TRBD1	NA	TRBV7-9	TRBJ1-1	CASSPRDRVENTEAFF	TGTGCCAGCAGCCCCCGGGACAGGGTGGAGAACACTGAAGCTTTCTTT
15	TRBD1	NA	TRBV5-5	TRBJ2-2	CASSWDRASAGELFF	TGTGCCAGCAGCTGGGACAGGGCGTCAGCCGGGGAGCTGTTTTTT
15	TRBD1	NA	TRBV9	TRBJ2-7	CASSVETGGSYEQYF	TGTGCCAGCAGCGTAGAGACAGGGGGCAGCTACGAGCAGTACTTC
15	TRBD1	few	TRBV2	TRBJ1-1	CASNQQGLGNTEAFF	TGTGCCAGCAATCAACAGGGGCTCGGGAACACTGAAGCTTTCTTT
15	TRBD2	NA	TRBV11-2	TRBJ2-1	CASTIGTSGYNEQFF	TGTGCCAGCACCATTGGGACTAGCGGTTACAATGAGCAGTTCTTC
12	NA	NA	TRBV24-1	TRBJ1-1	CATSDFAGEAFF	TGTGCCACCAGTGATTTTGCCGGTGAAGCTTTCTTT
15	TRBD1	NA	TRBV25-1	TRBJ2-3	CASSDWDSSADTQYF	TGTGCCAGCAGTGATTGGGACAGCTCGGCAGATACGCAGTATTTT
14	TRBD1	NA	TRBV4-1	TRBJ2-7	CASSHRTGAYEQYF	TGCGCCAGCAGCCATCGAACAGGGGCCTACGAGCAGTACTTC
13	NA	NA	TRBV29-1	TRBJ2-7	CSVGRGRAYEQYF	TGCAGCGTTGGTCGAGGGAGAGCCTACGAGCAGTACTTC
16	TRBD2	NA	TRBV4-3	TRBJ2-7	CASSPGLARRGYEQYF	TGCGCCAGCAGCCCTGGACTAGCGAGGAGGGGCTACGAGCAGTACTTC
14	TRBD1	once	TRBV9	TRBJ2-7	CASSARDRGYEQYF	TGTGCCAGCAGCGCCCGGGACAGGGGTTACGAGCAGTACTTC
16	TRBD1	NA	TRBV5-6	TRBJ1-2	CASSPRSLGQGTGYTF	TGTGCCAGCAGCCCCAGGTCACTGGGACAGGGTACTGGCTACACCTTC
15	TRBD2	NA	TRBV24-1	TRBJ2-1	CATSDLSGGFNEQFF	TGTGCCACCAGTGATTTAAGCGGGGGGTTCAATGAGCAGTTCTTC
13	NA	few	TRBV19	TRBJ2-3	CASSIALPDTQYF	TGTGCCAGTAGTATAGCACTCCCCGATACGCAGTATTTT
14	TRBD2	NA	TRBV30	TRBJ2-3	CAWRLAGGVDTQYF	TGTGCCTGGAGACTAGCGGGGGGAGTAGATACGCAGTATTTT
12	NA	NA	TRBV28	TRBJ2-1	CASSPPNNEQFF	TGTGCCAGCAGTCCCCCCAACAATGAGCAGTTCTTC
15	NA	NA	TRBV5-8	TRBJ1-5	CASSLSGYSNQPQHF	TGTGCCAGCAGCTTGTCGGGATATAGCAATCAGCCCCAGCATTTT
16	NA	NA	TRBV5-1	TRBJ2-3	CASSQRVGGGTDTQYF	TGCGCCAGCAGCCAACGGGTAGGCGGGGGCACAGATACGCAGTATTTT
13	NA	NA	TRBV7-8	TRBJ1-1	CASSLVGATEAFF	TGTGCCAGCAGCTTAGTAGGGGCAACTGAAGCTTTCTTT
15	NA	few	TRBV5-8	TRBJ1-4	CASSLDSTTNEKLFF	TGTGCCAGCAGCTTAGACAGCACAACTAATGAAAAACTGTTTTTT
14	NA	NA	TRBV5-8	TRBJ1-2	CASSRMDINYGYTF	TGTGCCAGCAGCCGGATGGACATTAACTATGGCTACACCTTC
14	NA	NA	TRBV5-6	TRBJ1-3	CASSFPSAGNTIYF	TGTGCCAGCAGCTTCCCATCAGCTGGAAACACCATATATTTT
17	NA	NA	TRBV27	TRBJ2-7	CASCQPEGGTPDYEQYF	TGTGCCAGCTGCCAACCGGAGGGCGGAACTCCAGACTACGAGCAGTACTTC
16	TRBD1	NA	TRBV11-2	TRBJ2-3	CASSRGRGQLMVTQYF	TGTGCCAGCAGCCGTGGCAGGGGGCAGCTTATGGTTACGCAGTATTTT
13	NA	NA	TRBV10-2	TRBJ1-2	CASRRGDTEGYTF	TGCGCCAGCAGAAGAGGGGACACCGAAGGCTACACCTTC
14	TRBD2	once	TRBV20-1	TRBJ2-7	CSASGREGPHEQYF	TGCAGTGCTAGTGGACGGGAGGGCCCGCACGAGCAGTACTTC
13	NA	NA	TRBV5-1	TRBJ1-1	CASSPAGNTEAFF	TGCGCCAGCAGCCCTGCGGGGAACACTGAAGCTTTCTTT
15	TRBD1	NA	TRBV5-1	TRBJ2-7	CASTPKTGQGYEQYF	TGCGCCAGCACCCCGAAAACGGGACAGGGTTACGAGCAGTATTTC
15	TRBD1	NA	TRBV4-2	TRBJ1-2	CASSQEGTDFYGYTF	TGTGCCAGCAGCCAAGAGGGGACAGACTTCTATGGCTACACCTTC
12	NA	NA	TRBV3-1/TRBV3-2	TRBJ2-1	CASSQLRGEQFF	TGTGCCAGCAGCCAACTACGCGGTGAGCAGTTCTTC
15	TRBD2	NA	TRBV19	TRBJ2-7	CASSIRTSGRREQYF	TGTGCCAGTAGTATTCGGACTAGCGGGAGGCGGGAGCAGTACTTC
16	TRBD1	once	TRBV11-1	TRBJ2-2	CASSLAQGQYTGELFF	TGTGCCAGCAGCTTAGCCCAGGGACAGTACACCGGGGAGCTGTTTTTT
14	TRBD1	once	TRBV9	TRBJ2-1	CASIGTERYNEQFF	TGTGCCAGCATCGGGACAGAACGCTACAATGAGCAGTTCTTC
14	TRBD1	NA	TRBV19	TRBJ2-7	CASGTGTGNYEQYF	TGTGCCAGCGGAACCGGGACAGGGAATTACGAGCAGTACTTC
14	TRBD2	NA	TRBV2	TRBJ2-1	CASTRAGGGSEQFF	TGTGCCAGCACAAGAGCGGGAGGGGGGAGTGAGCAGTTCTTC
15	NA	NA	TRBV6-1	TRBJ2-7	CASSERGSSSYEQYF	TGTGCCAGCAGTGAAAGGGGATCCTCCTCCTACGAGCAGTACTTC
17	NA	NA	TRBV24-1	TRBJ2-3	CATSEPPGSGSTDTQYF	TGTGCCACCAGTGAGCCCCCGGGAAGTGGGAGCACAGATACGCAGTATTTT
17	TRBD1	NA	TRBV4-1	TRBJ2-5	CASSLGTANSYQETQYF	TGCGCCAGCAGCCTTGGGACAGCGAATTCGTACCAAGAGACCCAGTACTTC
15	NA	NA	TRBV2	TRBJ1-5	CASRKVQGWDQPQHF	TGTGCCAGCAGAAAAGTCCAGGGGTGGGATCAGCCCCAGCATTTT
14	NA	NA	TRBV2	TRBJ2-3	CASSRGGGADTQYF	TGTGCCAGCAGTCGGGGTGGTGGTGCAGATACGCAGTATTTT
13	NA	NA	TRBV6-5	TRBJ2-3	CATRPGVSDTQYF	TGTGCCACCCGGCCTGGAGTATCAGATACGCAGTATTTT
13	NA	NA	TRBV13	TRBJ2-3	CASSAPPGDTQYF	TGTGCCAGCAGTGCGCCACCTGGAGATACGCAGTATTTT